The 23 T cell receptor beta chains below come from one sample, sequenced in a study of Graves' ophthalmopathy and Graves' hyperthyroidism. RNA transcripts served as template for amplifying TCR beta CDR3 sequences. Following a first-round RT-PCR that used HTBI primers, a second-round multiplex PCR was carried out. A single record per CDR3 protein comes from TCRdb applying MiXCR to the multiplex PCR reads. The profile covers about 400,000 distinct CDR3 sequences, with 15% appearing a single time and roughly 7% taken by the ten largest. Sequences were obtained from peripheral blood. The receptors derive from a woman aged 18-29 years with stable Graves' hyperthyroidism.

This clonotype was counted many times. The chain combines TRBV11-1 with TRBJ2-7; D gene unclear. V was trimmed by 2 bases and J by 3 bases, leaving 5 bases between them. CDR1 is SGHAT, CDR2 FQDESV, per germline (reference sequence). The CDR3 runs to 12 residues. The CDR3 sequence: CASSLNVYEQYF. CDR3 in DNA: TGTGCCAGCAGCTTAAACGTCTACGAGCAGTACTTC.

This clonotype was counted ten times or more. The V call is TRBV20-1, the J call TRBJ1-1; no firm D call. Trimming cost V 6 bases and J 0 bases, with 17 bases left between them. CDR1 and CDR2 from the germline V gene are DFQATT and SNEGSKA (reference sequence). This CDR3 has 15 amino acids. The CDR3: CSATGGPEMNTEAFF. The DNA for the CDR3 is TGCAGTGCCACCGGTGGACCCGAAATGAACACTGAAGCTTTCTTT.

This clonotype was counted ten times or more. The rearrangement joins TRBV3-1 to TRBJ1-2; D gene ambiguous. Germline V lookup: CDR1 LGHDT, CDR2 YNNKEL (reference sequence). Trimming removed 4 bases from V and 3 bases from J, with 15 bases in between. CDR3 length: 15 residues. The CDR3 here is CASSLMAGLDYGYTF. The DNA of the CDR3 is TGTGCCAGCAGCCTGATGGCGGGTTTGGACTATGGCTACACCTTC.

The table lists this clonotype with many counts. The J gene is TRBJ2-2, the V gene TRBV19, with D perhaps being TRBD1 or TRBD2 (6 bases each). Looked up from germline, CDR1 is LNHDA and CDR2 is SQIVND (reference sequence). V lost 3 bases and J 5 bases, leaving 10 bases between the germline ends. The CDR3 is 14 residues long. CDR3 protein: CASSIQGRTGELFF. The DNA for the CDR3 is TGTGCCAGTAGTATCCAGGGGAGGACCGGGGAGCTGTTTTTT.

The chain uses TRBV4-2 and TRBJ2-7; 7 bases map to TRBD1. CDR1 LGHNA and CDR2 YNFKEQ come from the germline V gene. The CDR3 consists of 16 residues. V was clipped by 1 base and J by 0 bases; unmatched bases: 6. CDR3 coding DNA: TGTGCCAGCAGCCAAGCACAGGGGCCTAGCTCCTACGAGCAGTACTTC. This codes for CASSQAQGPSSYEQYF.

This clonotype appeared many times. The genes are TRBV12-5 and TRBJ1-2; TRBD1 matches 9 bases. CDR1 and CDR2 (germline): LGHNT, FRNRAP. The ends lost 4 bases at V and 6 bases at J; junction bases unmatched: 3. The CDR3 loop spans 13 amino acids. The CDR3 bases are TGTGCTAGTGGTTCCACAGGGGGCGATGGCTACACCTTC. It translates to CASGSTGGDGYTF.

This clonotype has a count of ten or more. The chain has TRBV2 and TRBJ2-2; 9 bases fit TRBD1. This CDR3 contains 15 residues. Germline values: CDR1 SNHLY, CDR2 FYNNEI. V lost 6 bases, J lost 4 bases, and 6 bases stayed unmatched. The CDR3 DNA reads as TGTGCCAGCAGCCAAACAGGGGGCGTCACCGGGGAGCTGTTTTTT. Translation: CASSQTGGVTGELFF. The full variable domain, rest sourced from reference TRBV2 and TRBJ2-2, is EPEVTQTPSHQVTQMGQEVILRCVPISNHLYFYWYRQILGQKVEFLVSFYNNEISEKSEIFDDQFSVERPDGSNFTLKIRSTKLEDSAMYFCASSQTGGVTGELFFGEGSRLTVL.

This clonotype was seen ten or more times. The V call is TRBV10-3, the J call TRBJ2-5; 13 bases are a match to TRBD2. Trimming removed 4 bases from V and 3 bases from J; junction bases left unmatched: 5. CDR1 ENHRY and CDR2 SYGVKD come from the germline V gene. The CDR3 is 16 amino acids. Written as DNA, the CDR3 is TGTGCCATCAGTGCGGGACTAGCGGGGAGGAAAGAGACCCAGTACTTC. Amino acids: CAISAGLAGRKETQYF.

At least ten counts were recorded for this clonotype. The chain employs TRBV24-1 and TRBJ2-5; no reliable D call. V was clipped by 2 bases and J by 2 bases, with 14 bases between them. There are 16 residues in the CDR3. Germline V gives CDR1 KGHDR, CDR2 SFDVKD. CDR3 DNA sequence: TGTGCCACCAGTGATTCCCCAGGAGTATCGCAAGAGACCCAGTACTTC. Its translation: CATSDSPGVSQETQYF.

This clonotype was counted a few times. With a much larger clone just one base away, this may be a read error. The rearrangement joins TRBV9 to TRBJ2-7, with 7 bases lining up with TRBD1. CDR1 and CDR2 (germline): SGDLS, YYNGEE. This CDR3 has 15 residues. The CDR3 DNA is TGTGCCAGCAGCGCAGGGGGACAGAGAACCTACGAGCAGCACTTC. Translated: CASSAGGQRTYEQHF.

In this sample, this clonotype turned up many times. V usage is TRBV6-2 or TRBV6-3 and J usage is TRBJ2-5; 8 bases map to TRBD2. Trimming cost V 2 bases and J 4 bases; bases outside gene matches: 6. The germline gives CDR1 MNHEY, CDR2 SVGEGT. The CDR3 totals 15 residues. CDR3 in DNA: TGTGCCAGCAGTTACCCACAGCGGGGGCCAGAGACCCAGTACTTC. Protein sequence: CASSYPQRGPETQYF.

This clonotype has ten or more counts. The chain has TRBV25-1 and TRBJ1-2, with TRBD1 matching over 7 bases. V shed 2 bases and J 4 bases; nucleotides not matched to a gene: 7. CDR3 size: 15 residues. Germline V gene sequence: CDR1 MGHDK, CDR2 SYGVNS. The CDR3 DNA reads TGTGCCAGCAGTGAAGGACAGGAAAACTTCTATGGCTACACCTTC. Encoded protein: CASSEGQENFYGYTF.

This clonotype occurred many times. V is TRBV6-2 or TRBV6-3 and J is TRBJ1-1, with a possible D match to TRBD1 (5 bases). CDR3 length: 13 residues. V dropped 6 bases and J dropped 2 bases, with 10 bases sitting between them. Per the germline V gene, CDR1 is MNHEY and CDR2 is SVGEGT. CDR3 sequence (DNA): TGTGCCAGCAGCCCGACAGAAAACACTGAAGCTTTCTTT. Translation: CASSPTENTEAFF.

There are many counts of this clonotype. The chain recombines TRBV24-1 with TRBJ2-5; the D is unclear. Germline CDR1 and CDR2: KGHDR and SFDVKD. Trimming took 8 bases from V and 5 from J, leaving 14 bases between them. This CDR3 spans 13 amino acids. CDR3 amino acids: CATKHPFRETQYF. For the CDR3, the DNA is TGTGCCACCAAACACCCATTTAGGGAGACCCAGTACTTC.

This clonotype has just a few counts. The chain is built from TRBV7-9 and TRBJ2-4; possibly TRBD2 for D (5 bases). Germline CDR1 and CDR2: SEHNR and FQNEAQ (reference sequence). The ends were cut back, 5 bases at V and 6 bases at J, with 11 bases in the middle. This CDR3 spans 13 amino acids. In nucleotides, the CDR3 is TGTGCCAGCAGCCCCCTCCGGGGAAACATTCAGTACTTC. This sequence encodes CASSPLRGNIQYF.

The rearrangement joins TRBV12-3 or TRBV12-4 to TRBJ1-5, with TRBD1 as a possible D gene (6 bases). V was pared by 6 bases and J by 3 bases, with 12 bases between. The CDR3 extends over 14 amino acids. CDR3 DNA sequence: TGTGCCAGCAGAACCAGGGGTCCCAATCAGCCCCAGCATTTT. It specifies CASRTRGPNQPQHF.

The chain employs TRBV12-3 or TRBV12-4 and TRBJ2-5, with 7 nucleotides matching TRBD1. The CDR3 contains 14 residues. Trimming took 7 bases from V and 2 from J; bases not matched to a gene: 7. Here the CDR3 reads CASTQGVAQETQYF. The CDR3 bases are TGTGCCAGCACCCAGGGGGTAGCTCAAGAGACCCAGTACTTC.

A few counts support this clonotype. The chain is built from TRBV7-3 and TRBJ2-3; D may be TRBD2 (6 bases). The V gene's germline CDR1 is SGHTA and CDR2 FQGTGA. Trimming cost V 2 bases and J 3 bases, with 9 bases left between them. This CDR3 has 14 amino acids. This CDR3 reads CASSLWGVTDTQYF. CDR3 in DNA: TGTGCCAGCAGCTTATGGGGGGTAACAGATACGCAGTATTTT.

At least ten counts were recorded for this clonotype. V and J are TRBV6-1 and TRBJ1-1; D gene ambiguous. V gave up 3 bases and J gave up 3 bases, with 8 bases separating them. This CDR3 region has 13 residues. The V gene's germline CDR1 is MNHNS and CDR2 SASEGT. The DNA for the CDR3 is TGTGCCAGCAGTGATGTTCGTTACACTGAAGCTTTCTTT. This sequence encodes CASSDVRYTEAFF.

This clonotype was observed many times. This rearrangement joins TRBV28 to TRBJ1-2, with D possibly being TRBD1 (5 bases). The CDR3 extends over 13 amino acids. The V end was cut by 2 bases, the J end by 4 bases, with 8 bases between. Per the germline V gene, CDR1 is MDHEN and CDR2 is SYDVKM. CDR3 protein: CASSLGAPYGYTF. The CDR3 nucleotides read TGTGCCAGCAGTTTAGGGGCACCCTATGGCTACACCTTC.

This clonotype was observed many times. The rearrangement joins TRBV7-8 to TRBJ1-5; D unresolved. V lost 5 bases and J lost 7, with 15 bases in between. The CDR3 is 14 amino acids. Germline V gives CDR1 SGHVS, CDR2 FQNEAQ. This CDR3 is CASSPRTRSQPQHF. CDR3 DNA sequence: TGTGCCAGCAGCCCACGGACCCGAAGCCAGCCCCAGCATTTT. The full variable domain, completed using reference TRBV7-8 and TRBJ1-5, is GAGVSQSPRYKVAKRGQDVALRCDPISGHVSLFWYQQALGQGPEFLTYFQNEAQLDKSGLPSDRFFAERPEGSVSTLKIQRTQQEDSAVYLCASSPRTRSQPQHFGDGTRLSIL.

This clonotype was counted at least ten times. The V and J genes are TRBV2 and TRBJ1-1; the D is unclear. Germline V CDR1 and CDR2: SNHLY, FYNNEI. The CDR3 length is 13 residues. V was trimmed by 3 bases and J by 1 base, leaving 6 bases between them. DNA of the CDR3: TGTGCCAGCAGTGAGGACGGGAACACTGAAGCTTTCTTT. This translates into CASSEDGNTEAFF. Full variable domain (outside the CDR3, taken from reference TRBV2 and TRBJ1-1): EPEVTQTPSHQVTQMGQEVILRCVPISNHLYFYWYRQILGQKVEFLVSFYNNEISEKSEIFDDQFSVERPDGSNFTLKIRSTKLEDSAMYFCASSEDGNTEAFFGQGTRLTVV.

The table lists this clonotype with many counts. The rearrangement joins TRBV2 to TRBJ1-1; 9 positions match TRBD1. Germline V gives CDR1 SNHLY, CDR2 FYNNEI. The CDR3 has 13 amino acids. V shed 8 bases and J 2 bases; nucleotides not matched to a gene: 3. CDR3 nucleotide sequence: TGTGCCAGCGAGGACAGGGGTAACACTGAAGCTTTCTTT. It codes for CASEDRGNTEAFF. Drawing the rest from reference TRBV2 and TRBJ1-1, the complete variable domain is EPEVTQTPSHQVTQMGQEVILRCVPISNHLYFYWYRQILGQKVEFLVSFYNNEISEKSEIFDDQFSVERPDGSNFTLKIRSTKLEDSAMYFCASEDRGNTEAFFGQGTRLTVV.